This is a list of T cell receptor beta chains from one sample in a study of cytomegalovirus exposure and HLA in healthy donors. Produced via immunoSEQ multiplex PCR; TCRdb's table is partial and in-frame only. The sample has approximately 110,000 clones; roughly four fifths are singletons. The sequenced sample consisted of PBMCs. Receptors originate from a woman aged 55-70 years in good health and CMV-seropositive. CDR3s include the opening cysteine and the closing phenylalanine or tryptophan. The D gene is left open where the match is weak. Part of the rows lack a size; the others show once, few, many or a class for expanded clones.

cdr3_nt cdr3_aa clone_size j_call v_call d_call
TGTGCCAGCAGCCAAGATACGCGGCGCACAGATACGCAGTATTTT CASSQDTRRTDTQYF . TRBJ2-3 TRBV4-2 .
TGTGCCATCAGCAGCACCGGGGAGCTGTTTTTT CAISSTGELFF . TRBJ2-2 TRBV10-3 .
TGTGCCAGCAGTGAAGGGCACAGGAGTTTTAATGTCTATGGCTACACCTTC CASSEGHRSFNVYGYTF once TRBJ1-2 TRBV2 .
TGTGCCTGGAGTGATGGAGGGCCCGGCTACACCTTC CAWSDGGPGYTF . TRBJ1-2 TRBV30 .
TGTGCCAGCAAATTTGTAGAAGGGGCCCAGTACTTC CASKFVEGAQYF . TRBJ2-5 TRBV6-5 .
TGTGCCAGCAGCGACTTCAGCGGGAGGGCCGCAGATACGCAGTATTTT CASSDFSGRAADTQYF . TRBJ2-3 TRBV9 TRBD2
TGTGCCAGCAGCTTAGGAAGGGGGATCACCTACAATGAGCAGTTCTTC CASSLGRGITYNEQFF . TRBJ2-1 TRBV7-2 .
TGTGCCAGCAGAGGCCTCAGCGGGGGTTCCTACGAGCAGTACTTC CASRGLSGGSYEQYF once TRBJ2-7 TRBV2 TRBD2
TGTGCCAGCAGTTACTTGCCGGGGTCCAACAATGAGCAGTTCTTC CASSYLPGSNNEQFF . TRBJ2-1 TRBV6-6 .
TGTGCCAGCAGCTTAGCACAGGCAAGCACAGATACGCAGTATTTT CASSLAQASTDTQYF . TRBJ2-3 TRBV7-9 .